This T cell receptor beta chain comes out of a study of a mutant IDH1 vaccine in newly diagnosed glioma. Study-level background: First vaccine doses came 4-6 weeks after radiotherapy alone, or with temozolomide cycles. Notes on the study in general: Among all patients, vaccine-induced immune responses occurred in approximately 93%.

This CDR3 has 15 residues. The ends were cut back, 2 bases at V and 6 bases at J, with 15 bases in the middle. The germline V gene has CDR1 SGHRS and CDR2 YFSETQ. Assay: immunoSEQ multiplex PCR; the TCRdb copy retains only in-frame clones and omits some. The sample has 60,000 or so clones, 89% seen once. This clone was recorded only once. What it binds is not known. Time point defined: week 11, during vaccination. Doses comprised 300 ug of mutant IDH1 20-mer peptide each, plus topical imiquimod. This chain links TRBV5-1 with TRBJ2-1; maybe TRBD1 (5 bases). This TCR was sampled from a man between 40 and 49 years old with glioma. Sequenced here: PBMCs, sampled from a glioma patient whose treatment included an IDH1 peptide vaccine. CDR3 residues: CASSLPTPQGNEQFF. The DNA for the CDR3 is TGCGCCAGCAGCTTACCTACCCCCCAGGGCAATGAGCAGTTCTTC.